This TCR beta chain was sequenced for a study of cytomegalovirus exposure and HLA in healthy donors. Study-level results: It was approximately 150 TCR beta chains that were listed as cytomegalovirus-associated. Among TCR sequences, most were rare, though some public TCRs appeared in many donors.

Turning to this clone: The target antigen is unknown.

CDR1 is KGHSH and CDR2 is LQKENI in the germline V gene. CDR3 length equals 16 residues. V lost 0 bases to trimming and J lost 13 bases; unmatched junction nucleotides: 11. The donors belonged to the 120-subject validation cohort, separate from the roughly 720-subject first cohort. TCRdb's copy holds only in-frame clones and misses some; the assay was immunoSEQ multiplex PCR. The sample yields approximately 160,000 clones, roughly 96% seen once. The sample was PBMCs. The receptor comes from a woman aged 18-29 years in good health and CMV-seronegative. The rearrangement joins TRBV18 to TRBJ2-1, with 11 bases fitting TRBD2. The CDR3 coding sequence is TGTGCCAGCTCACCACCTTACCTAGCGGGGGGAGGTGTTCAGTTCTTC. Translating gives CASSPPYLAGGGVQFF.